A single sample is the source of the 26 T cell receptor beta chains below, sequenced in a study of T cells in Graves' hyperthyroidism and ophthalmopathy. It was RNA transcripts that yielded the amplified TCR beta CDR3 regions. With the HTBI primer set, the TCR CDR3 went through a first round of RT-PCR. A single record per CDR3 protein comes from TCRdb applying MiXCR to the multiplex PCR reads. The sample includes over 300,000 distinct CDR3 sequences, about an eighth of them seen just once. Sequenced sample: blood. Source of these receptors: a middle-aged woman with Graves' ophthalmopathy.

This chain connects TRBV6-1 to TRBJ2-2; perhaps TRBD1 as D (8 bases). The germline V gene encodes CDR1 MNHNS and CDR2 SASEGT. V was trimmed by 5 bases and J by 4 bases, leaving 17 bases between them. The CDR3 consists of 16 residues. In DNA, the CDR3 is TGTGCCAGCAGTCTACAGGGGGGGTCAAGCACCGGGGAGCTGTTTTTT. Its protein product is CASSLQGGSSTGELFF.

This clonotype has just a few counts. This rearrangement joins TRBV19 to TRBJ1-1; D is perhaps TRBD1 (5 bases). The germline CDR1 and CDR2 sequences are LNHDA and SQIVND (reference sequence). The CDR3 covers 14 residues. V was trimmed by 7 bases and J by 3 bases, leaving 15 bases between them. As DNA, the CDR3 is TGTGCCAGTAACCTCGGGGCAGTCCACACTGAAGCTTTCTTT. Translating gives CASNLGAVHTEAFF.

In its sample, this clonotype was seen many times. The rearrangement links TRBV20-1 to TRBJ1-1; D not certain. Germline lookup yields CDR1 DFQATT and CDR2 SNEGSKA (reference sequence). V lost 4 bases, J lost 1 base, and 7 bases lay in between. The CDR3 is 12 amino acids. The CDR3 sequence: CSAKIRNTEAFF. The CDR3 bases are TGCAGTGCTAAAATAAGGAACACTGAAGCTTTCTTT.

The rearrangement uses TRBV29-1 and TRBJ1-2, with D possibly TRBD1 on 6 matching bases. CDR1 and CDR2 from the germline V gene are SQVTM and ANQGSEA. V lost 6 bases to trimming and J lost 5 bases, with 13 bases between them. The CDR3 extends over 12 amino acids. CDR3 nucleotides: TGCAGCGTAGAGGGGGGGAGATATGGCTACACCTTC. Translating it yields CSVEGGRYGYTF. Using reference TRBV29-1 and TRBJ1-2 for the parts outside the CDR3, the full variable domain is SAVISQKPSRDICQRGTSLTIQCQVDSQVTMMFWYRQQPGQSLTLIATANQGSEATYESGFVIDKFPISRPNLTFSTLTVSNMSPEDSSIYLCSVEGGRYGYTFGSGTRLTVV.

The rearrangement joins TRBV5-1 to TRBJ2-3; no reliable D call. The V gene lost 1 base and the J gene lost 2 bases, with 8 bases spanning the gap. The germline CDR1 and CDR2 sequences are SGHRS and YFSETQ. The CDR3 runs 14 residues. CDR3 nucleotides: TGCGCCAGCAGCTTGTCGTGGGACACAGATACGCAGTATTTT. Its translation: CASSLSWDTDTQYF.

On this clonotype: One junction end disagrees with the germline gene, perhaps due to a read error. The chain carries TRBV12-3 or TRBV12-4 and TRBJ1-2; D possibly corresponds to TRBD1 (6 bases). The CDR3 has 15 amino acids. The CDR3: CTSSRWTELGYGYTF. The DNA for the CDR3 is TGTACCAGCAGCCGCTGGACAGAGCTCGGCTATGGCTACACCTTC.

The rearrangement joins TRBV28 to TRBJ2-1; 7 bases line up with TRBD2. Unmatched junction bases numbered 7, after V lost 4 bases and J lost 7 bases. CDR1 is MDHEN, CDR2 SYDVKM, per germline. CDR3 size: 14 residues. CDR3 bases: TGTGCCAGCAGTTCGGGAGGCTTGGGTAATGAGCAGTTCTTC. Its translation: CASSSGGLGNEQFF.

This clonotype has ten or more counts. V gene TRBV2 combines with J gene TRBJ2-3, with 9 bases fitting TRBD1. The CDR3 loop spans 14 amino acids. The junction had 9 bases not matched to a gene; V was cut back by 10 bases and J by 4 bases. Germline-derived CDR1 and CDR2 are SNHLY and FYNNEI. In nucleotides, the CDR3 is TGTGCCATACAAGGGACAGGGTGGTCAGATACGCAGTATTTT. Protein sequence: CAIQGTGWSDTQYF. Variable domain in full (rest from reference TRBV2 and TRBJ2-3): EPEVTQTPSHQVTQMGQEVILRCVPISNHLYFYWYRQILGQKVEFLVSFYNNEISEKSEIFDDQFSVERPDGSNFTLKIRSTKLEDSAMYFCAIQGTGWSDTQYFGPGTRLTVL.

In this sample, this clonotype turned up many times. V usage is TRBV7-2 and J usage is TRBJ1-2; TRBD1 matches at 8 bases. The CDR3 has 13 amino acids. The germline V gene encodes CDR1 SGHTA and CDR2 FQGNSA. Germline trimming cut 3 bases from V and 8 bases from J; bases unmatched to any gene: 5. The CDR3: CASSLDRVGGYTF. For the CDR3, the DNA is TGTGCCAGCAGCTTGGACAGGGTTGGCGGCTACACCTTC. The variable domain in full, with the rest retrieved from reference TRBV7-2 and TRBJ1-2, is GAGVSQSPSNKVTEKGKDVELRCDPISGHTALYWYRQSLGQGLEFLIYFQGNSAPDKSGLPSDRFSAERTGGSVSTLTIQRTQQEDSAVYLCASSLDRVGGYTFGSGTRLTVV.

The genes are TRBV7-2 and TRBJ1-3; 7 bases are a match to TRBD1. This CDR3 spans 16 amino acids. V lost 0 bases, J lost 2 bases, and 4 bases stayed unmatched. Germline V gene lookup returns CDR1 SGHTA and CDR2 FQGNSA. The DNA for the CDR3 is TGTGCCAGCAGCTTAGCCGAGACAGGGACTGGAAACACCATATATTTT. The encoded protein is CASSLAETGTGNTIYF.

This clonotype was observed many times. The chain recombines TRBV28 with TRBJ2-1, with TRBD1 matching over 8 bases. The CDR3 extends over 15 amino acids. V was clipped by 6 bases and J by 9 bases; unmatched bases: 13. Germline lookup yields CDR1 MDHEN and CDR2 SYDVKM. CDR3 DNA sequence: TGTGCCAGCAGCAGAGCCGGCCAGGGGGCTACTGAGCAGTTCTTC. Translated, it gives CASSRAGQGATEQFF.

This clonotype came up a few times. The J gene is TRBJ2-5, the V gene TRBV12-3 or TRBV12-4; D unclear. Trimming cost V 4 bases and J 4 bases, with 13 bases left between them. CDR3 length equals 14 residues. The CDR3 region is CASSSQTRGETQYF. The CDR3 region has the DNA TGTGCCAGCAGTTCCCAGACCAGAGGAGAGACCCAGTACTTC.

This clonotype was recorded many times. In nucleotides, the CDR3 is TGTGCCAGCAGTGCGGCGGGGGGGCTTGATACGCAGTATTTT. It codes for CASSAAGGLDTQYF. The rearrangement links TRBV25-1 to TRBJ2-3; 9 nucleotides line up with TRBD2. The CDR3 covers 14 residues. J gave up 6 bases and V 4 bases, and 5 bases lay outside the gene matches. The V gene's germline CDR1 is MGHDK and CDR2 SYGVNS.

The chain has TRBV7-6 and TRBJ1-1; D unclear. V was trimmed by 1 base and J by 2 bases, leaving 11 bases between them. There are 15 residues in the CDR3. CDR1 and CDR2 (germline): SGHVS, FNYEAQ. The CDR3 DNA reads TGTGCCAGCAGCTTAGGGGGATCCTATAACACTGAAGCTTTCTTT. Translation: CASSLGGSYNTEAFF.

V and J are TRBV18 and TRBJ1-4; D uncertain. Germline CDR1 reads KGHSH; CDR2 reads LQKENI. Trimming took 1 base from V and 5 from J, leaving 2 bases between them. This CDR3 comprises 12 residues. The CDR3 DNA is TGTGCCAGCTCACCACGGAATGAAAAACTGTTTTTT. Protein: CASSPRNEKLFF.

This clonotype has just a few counts. V gene TRBV2 combines with J gene TRBJ2-2; D perhaps matches TRBD1 (6 bases). Germline lookup yields CDR1 SNHLY and CDR2 FYNNEI. Between the trimmed V and J ends, which lost 2 bases and 17 bases, there was a span of 15 bases. The CDR3 is made up of 12 amino acids. CDR3 sequence reads: CASSETPQGIFF. CDR3 nucleotides: TGTGCCAGCAGTGAAACACCGCAGGGGATCTTTTTT.

This clonotype was counted at least ten times. The gene calls are TRBV18 and TRBJ1-2, with D uncertain. V was clipped by 3 bases and J by 4 bases, with 9 bases between them. Germline V gene lookup returns CDR1 KGHSH and CDR2 LQKENI. There are 13 residues in the CDR3. CDR3 bases: TGTGCCAGCTCACCGGAGGCGCTCTATGGCTACACCTTC. Its protein product is CASSPEALYGYTF. Full variable domain (rest looked up from reference TRBV18 and TRBJ1-2): NAGVMQNPRHLVRRRGQEARLRCSPMKGHSHVYWYRQLPEEGLKFMVYLQKENIIDESGMPKERFSAEFPKEGPSILRIQQVVRGDSAAYFCASSPEALYGYTFGSGTRLTVV.

This chain uses TRBV7-9 with TRBJ1-1, with 7 nucleotides matching TRBD1. Losses at the gene ends were 5 bases for V and 6 bases for J; bases not matched to a gene: 12. CDR3 size: 15 residues. Germline-derived CDR1 and CDR2 are SEHNR and FQNEAQ (reference sequence). The CDR3 sequence: CASSPRGKKIPEAFF. The CDR3 DNA follows: TGTGCCAGCAGCCCCAGGGGGAAGAAAATCCCTGAAGCTTTCTTT.

The chain links TRBV20-1 to TRBJ2-7; 9 nucleotides line up with TRBD1. Germline-derived CDR1 and CDR2 are DFQATT and SNEGSKA (reference sequence). The CDR3 contains 14 residues. V was clipped by 5 bases and J by 5 bases; unmatched bases: 10. CDR3 nucleotide sequence: TGCAGTGCTCTCTTCGGACAGGGGCTCCACGAGCAGTACTTC. This translates into CSALFGQGLHEQYF.

The sample holds many counts of this clonotype. J is TRBJ2-7 and V is TRBV20-1; 8 bases map to TRBD2. CDR1 is DFQATT, CDR2 SNEGSKA, per germline (reference sequence). Trimming cost V 3 bases and J 2 bases; bases outside gene matches: 21. This CDR3 has 19 residues. For the CDR3, the DNA is TGCAGTGCTAGTCGGGGGCGTGGCCGACTAGCGACATTTACCTACGAGCAGTACTTC. Translation: CSASRGRGRLATFTYEQYF.

This clonotype was seen many times. J is TRBJ2-5 and V is TRBV28; no definite D call. V lost 6 bases to trimming and J lost 4 bases, with 12 bases between them. Germline-derived CDR1 and CDR2 are MDHEN and SYDVKM. There are 13 residues in the CDR3. The CDR3 coding sequence is TGTGCCAGCAGCACCACCAAGCCAGAGACCCAGTACTTC. The encoded protein is CASSTTKPETQYF.

This clonotype was observed many times. The rearrangement uses TRBV28 and TRBJ1-2; perhaps TRBD1 as D (6 bases). The germline V gene has CDR1 MDHEN and CDR2 SYDVKM. V lost 2 bases to trimming and J lost 4 bases, with 14 bases between them. CDR3 length: 15 residues. Here the CDR3 DNA reads TGTGCCAGCAGTTTAGTCGGGGGGCGCTTCTATGGCTACACCTTC. It translates to CASSLVGGRFYGYTF.

This sequence joins TRBV20-1 and TRBJ1-5, with 8 bases identical to TRBD1. The germline V gene has CDR1 DFQATT and CDR2 SNEGSKA (reference sequence). The V segment lost 6 bases and the J segment 0 bases; nucleotides outside the gene matches: 16. This CDR3 has 18 amino acids. The CDR3 DNA sequence: TGCAGTGCCCTGACAGGGGTGGTCCTGGTTGGTAGCAATCAGCCCCAGCATTTT. It codes for CSALTGVVLVGSNQPQHF.

This chain connects TRBV28 to TRBJ2-1, with 15 bases aligning to TRBD2. The CDR3 runs to 15 residues. The germline gives CDR1 MDHEN, CDR2 SYDVKM. With V trimmed by 4 bases and J by 7 bases, 2 bases remained unmatched. CDR3 in DNA: TGTGCCAGCAGTTCGGGACTAGCGGGAGGTAATGAGCAGTTCTTC. It encodes CASSSGLAGGNEQFF. Full variable domain (outside the CDR3, taken from reference TRBV28 and TRBJ2-1): DVKVTQSSRYLVKRTGEKVFLECVQDMDHENMFWYRQDPGLGLRLIYFSYDVKMKEKGDIPEGYSVSREKKERFSLILESASTNQTSMYLCASSSGLAGGNEQFFGPGTRLTVL.

J is TRBJ1-2 and V is TRBV4-1; 7 nucleotides match TRBD1. This CDR3 spans 18 amino acids. V lost 0 bases, J lost 5 bases, and 15 bases stayed unmatched. Per the germline V gene, CDR1 is MGHRA and CDR2 is YSYEKL. The CDR3 coding sequence is TGCGCCAGCAGCCAAGATCTTTTGGCAGGGGGGCTGAGGTATGGCTACACCTTC. Amino acid sequence: CASSQDLLAGGLRYGYTF.

A few counts support this clonotype. The chain uses TRBV19 and TRBJ2-1; 13 bases line up with TRBD2. This CDR3 comprises 15 residues. The trim removed 5 bases at V and 7 bases at J, leaving 5 bases unmatched. The germline V gene has CDR1 LNHDA and CDR2 SQIVND (reference sequence). This chain's CDR3 is CASSRTLAGGNEQFF. CDR3 DNA: TGTGCCAGTAGTCGAACACTAGCGGGAGGGAATGAGCAGTTCTTC.